The 12 T cell receptor beta chains below come from one sample, sequenced in a study of cytomegalovirus exposure and HLA in healthy donors. Use of 60 Vbeta and 13 Jbeta primers characterized the PCR. Assay: immunoSEQ multiplex PCR; the TCRdb copy retains only in-frame clones and omits some. The sample holds 150,000 or so clones, about 80% seen once. The sequenced sample was PBMCs. The origin of the receptors is a woman in her forties or fifties in good health and CMV-seropositive.

This chain uses TRBV15 with TRBJ2-1; 7 bases are shared with TRBD1. The CDR3 sequence is 16 residues long. Germline V lookup: CDR1 LNHNV, CDR2 YYDKDF (reference sequence). Unmatched junction bases numbered 10, after V lost 0 bases and J lost 8 bases. CDR3 DNA sequence: TGTGCCACCAGCAGAGATTGGCGACAGGGTGGCCATGAGCAGTTCTTC. It codes for CATSRDWRQGGHEQFF.

This clone has a handful of counts. This chain links TRBV6-5 with TRBJ2-1; TRBD1 matches 8 bases. CDR3 length equals 13 residues. With 5 bases clipped from V and 8 bases from J, the junction kept 5 bases outside the gene matches. The V gene's germline CDR1 is MNHEY and CDR2 SVGAGI. The CDR3 DNA sequence: TGTGCCAGCAGTCGCAGGGGGCTCGATGAGCAGTTCTTC. Translating gives CASSRRGLDEQFF.

V and J are TRBV6-1 and TRBJ1-5, with 8 bases identical to TRBD1. CDR3 length: 19 residues. Germline CDR1 reads MNHNS; CDR2 reads SASEGT. The J segment lost 2 bases and the V segment lost 2 bases, leaving 14 bases of the junction unmatched. The CDR3 DNA follows: TGTGCCAGCAGTGAACGAGCCCGGGACAGGCCGTGGGGCAATCAGCCCCAGCATTTT. This codes for CASSERARDRPWGNQPQHF.

The V gene is TRBV7-8, the J gene TRBJ2-7; the match to TRBD1 covers 7 bases. The germline V gene has CDR1 SGHVS and CDR2 FQNEAQ. With V trimmed by 5 bases and J by 2 bases, 6 bases remained unmatched. The CDR3 has 14 residues. CDR3 nucleotides: TGTGCCAGCAGCCCGGACAGGCTTACCTACGAGCAGTACTTC. Residues: CASSPDRLTYEQYF.

The chain recombines TRBV6-5 with TRBJ1-2; D may be TRBD1 (5 bases). The germline V gene encodes CDR1 MNHEY and CDR2 SVGAGI. Trimming shortened V by 0 bases and J by 3 bases, and 8 bases separated the two germline ends. The CDR3 covers 14 residues. The CDR3 protein is CASSYSMGHYGYTF. The CDR3 nucleotides read TGTGCCAGCAGTTACTCTATGGGGCACTATGGCTACACCTTC.

J is TRBJ2-2 and V is TRBV5-4; D is undetermined. The CDR3 covers 14 residues. CDR1 SGHNT and CDR2 YYREEE come from the germline V gene (reference sequence). The ends were cut back, 4 bases at V and 6 bases at J, with 13 bases in the middle. CDR3 in amino acids: CASSLETAAGELFF. The CDR3 coding sequence is TGTGCCAGCAGCCTGGAGACGGCGGCCGGGGAGCTGTTTTTT.

This chain connects TRBV5-5 to TRBJ2-7; 8 bases are shared with TRBD1. The CDR3 totals 16 residues. The ends lost 2 bases at V and 3 bases at J; junction bases unmatched: 10. In germline, CDR1 is SGHKS, CDR2 YYEKEE (reference sequence). The CDR3 DNA reads as TGTGCCAGCAGCTTAGGCTCGCCCAGGGGGCACTACGAGCAGTACTTC. Its protein product is CASSLGSPRGHYEQYF.

About this clone: The sample holds other DNA sequences that translate to the same CDR3. The chain has TRBV9 and TRBJ2-1, with unresolved D. CDR1 and CDR2 (germline): SGDLS, YYNGEE. The CDR3 sequence is 13 residues long. V was clipped by 4 bases and J by 4 bases, with 9 bases between them. The CDR3 loop reads CASSYDTYNEQFF. The CDR3 nucleotides read TGTGCCAGCAGCTATGACACGTACAATGAGCAGTTCTTC.

Concerning this clone: The junction differs from germline at one of its ends, possibly a read error. This sequence joins TRBV7-8 and TRBJ1-6; 7 bases map to TRBD1. This CDR3 comprises 16 residues. Germline assignment: CDR1 SGHVS and CDR2 FQNEAQ. This chain's CDR3 is CASSTGGGSYNSPLHF. The DNA for the CDR3 is TGTGCCAGCAGCACCGGAGGGGGCTCCTATAATTCCCCCCTCCACTTT.

The DNA for the CDR3 is TGTGCCAGTAGGGACAGGGGGTATTCGGGCAATCAGCCCCAGCATTTT. It yields the protein CASRDRGYSGNQPQHF. The chain recombines TRBV19 with TRBJ1-5; TRBD1 aligns across 10 bases. Trimming cost V 6 bases and J 2 bases; bases outside gene matches: 7. CDR1 and CDR2 from the germline V gene are LNHDA and SQIVND (reference sequence). This CDR3 is built from 16 residues.

CDR3 region: CASSLAGSDEKLFF. The CDR3 region has the DNA TGCGCCAGCAGCTTGGCGGGGAGTGATGAAAAACTGTTTTTT. The rearrangement uses TRBV5-1 and TRBJ1-4, with D hard to call. V was cut by 0 bases and J by 6 bases, with 9 bases left in between. The CDR3 covers 14 residues. In germline, CDR1 is SGHRS, CDR2 YFSETQ.

This chain uses TRBV7-3 with TRBJ2-1; 13 nucleotides agree with TRBD2. V shed 0 bases and J 0 bases; nucleotides not matched to a gene: 5. The germline V gene encodes CDR1 SGHTA and CDR2 FQGTGA. This CDR3 contains 19 residues. The DNA for the CDR3 is TGTGCCAGCAGCTTAACAGGACTAGCGGGAGTTAGCTCCTACAATGAGCAGTTCTTC. Translating it yields CASSLTGLAGVSSYNEQFF.